Listed below are T cell receptor beta chains from one sample, sequenced in a study of cytomegalovirus exposure and HLA in healthy donors. This table comes from immunoSEQ multiplex PCR, and its TCRdb copy is limited to in-frame clones, with some not included. The table records about 160,000 clones, under 75% of them present only once. The sequenced sample was PBMCs. These receptor sequences come from a man aged 35 to 55 in good health and CMV-seropositive. CDR3s include the opening cysteine and the closing phenylalanine or tryptophan. A D gene is named only where the DNA matches it firmly.

TRBV7-3,TRBJ2-1,TRBD2,CASSLNQRGGWNEQFF
TRBV5-6,TRBJ1-5,-,CASSPGAGSQPQHF
TRBV19,TRBJ1-5,-,CASSKVGAGRGQPQHF
TRBV25-1,TRBJ1-1,TRBD1,CASSLQGAQGEAFF
TRBV25-1,TRBJ2-2,-,CASRGLFTGELFF
TRBV14,TRBJ2-3,TRBD2,CASSSGGITGPSDTQYF
TRBV30,-,TRBD2,CAWRSSGYSYEQYF
TRBV2,TRBJ1-4,-,CASSRQPANEKLFF
TRBV15,TRBJ2-7,-,CATSRGKGDEQYF
TRBV15,TRBJ1-2,-,CATSRDQQYGYTF
TRBV5-4,TRBJ1-2,-,CASSHDGNYGYTF
TRBV7-9,TRBJ2-1,TRBD1,CASSLPDRGREQFF
TRBV5-1,TRBJ1-1,-,CASSLSTGYLNTEAFF
TRBV5-1,TRBJ2-7,TRBD2,CASSLILAGGYEQYF
TRBV7-8,TRBJ2-7,TRBD1,CASSPRPGQTNYEQYF
TRBV5-5,TRBJ1-2,TRBD1,CASSLARTGRNGYTF